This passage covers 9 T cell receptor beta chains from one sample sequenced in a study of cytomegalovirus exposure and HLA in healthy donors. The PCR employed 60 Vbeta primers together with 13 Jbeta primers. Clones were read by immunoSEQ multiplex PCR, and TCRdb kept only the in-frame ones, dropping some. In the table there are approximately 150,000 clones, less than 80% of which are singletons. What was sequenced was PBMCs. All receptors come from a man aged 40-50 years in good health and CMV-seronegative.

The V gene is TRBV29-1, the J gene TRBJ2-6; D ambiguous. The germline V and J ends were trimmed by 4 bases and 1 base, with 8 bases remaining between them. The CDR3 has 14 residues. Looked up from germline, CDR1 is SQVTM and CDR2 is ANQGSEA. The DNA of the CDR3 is TGCAGCGTTGGGCCTGGTTCTGGGGCCAACGTCCTGACTTTC. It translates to CSVGPGSGANVLTF. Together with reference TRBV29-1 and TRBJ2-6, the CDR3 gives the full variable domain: SAVISQKPSRDICQRGTSLTIQCQVDSQVTMMFWYRQQPGQSLTLIATANQGSEATYESGFVIDKFPISRPNLTFSTLTVSNMSPEDSSIYLCSVGPGSGANVLTFGAGSRLTVL.

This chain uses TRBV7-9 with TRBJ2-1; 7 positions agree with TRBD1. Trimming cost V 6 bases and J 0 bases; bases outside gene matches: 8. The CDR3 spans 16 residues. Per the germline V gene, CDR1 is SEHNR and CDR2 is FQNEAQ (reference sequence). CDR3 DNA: TGTGCCAGCAGGAAATCCGGGACAGTCTCCTACAATGAGCAGTTCTTC. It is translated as CASRKSGTVSYNEQFF.

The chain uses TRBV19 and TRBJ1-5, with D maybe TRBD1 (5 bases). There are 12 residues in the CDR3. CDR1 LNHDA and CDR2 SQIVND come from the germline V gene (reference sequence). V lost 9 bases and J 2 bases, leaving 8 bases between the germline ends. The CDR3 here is CASGGGNQPQHF. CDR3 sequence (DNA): TGTGCCAGCGGGGGGGGCAATCAGCCCCAGCATTTT.

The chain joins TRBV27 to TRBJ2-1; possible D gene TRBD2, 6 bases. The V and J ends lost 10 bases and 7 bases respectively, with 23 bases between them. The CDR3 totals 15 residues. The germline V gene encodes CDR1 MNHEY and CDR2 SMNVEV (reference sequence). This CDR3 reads CAIRGGGRPRNEQFF. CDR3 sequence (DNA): TGTGCCATCCGGGGAGGAGGCCGACCCAGGAATGAGCAGTTCTTC.

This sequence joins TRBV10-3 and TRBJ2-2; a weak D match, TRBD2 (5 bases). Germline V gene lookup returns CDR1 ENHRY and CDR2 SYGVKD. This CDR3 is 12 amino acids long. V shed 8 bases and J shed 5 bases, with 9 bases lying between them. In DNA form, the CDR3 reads TGTGCCATCGGAGGTAGTACCGGGGAGCTGTTTTTT. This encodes CAIGGSTGELFF.

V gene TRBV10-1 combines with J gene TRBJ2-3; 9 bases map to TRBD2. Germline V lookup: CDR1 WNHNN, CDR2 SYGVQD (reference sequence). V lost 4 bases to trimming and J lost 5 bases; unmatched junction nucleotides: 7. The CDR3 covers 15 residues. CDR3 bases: TGCGCCAGCAGTGCCCCGGGACTAGCAAGAGATACGCAGTATTTT. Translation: CASSAPGLARDTQYF.

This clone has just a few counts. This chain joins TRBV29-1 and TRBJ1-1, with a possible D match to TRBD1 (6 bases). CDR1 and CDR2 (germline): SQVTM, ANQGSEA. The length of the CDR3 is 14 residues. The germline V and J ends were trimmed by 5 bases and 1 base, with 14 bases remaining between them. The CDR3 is CSVIFRDTNTEAFF. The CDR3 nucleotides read TGCAGCGTTATATTCCGGGACACGAACACTGAAGCTTTCTTT.

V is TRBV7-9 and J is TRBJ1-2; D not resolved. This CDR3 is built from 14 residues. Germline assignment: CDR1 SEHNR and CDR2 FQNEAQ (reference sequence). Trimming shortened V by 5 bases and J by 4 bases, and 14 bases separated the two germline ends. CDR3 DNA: TGTGCCAGCAGCCCCCCCGCAGTCATCTATGGCTACACCTTC. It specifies CASSPPAVIYGYTF.

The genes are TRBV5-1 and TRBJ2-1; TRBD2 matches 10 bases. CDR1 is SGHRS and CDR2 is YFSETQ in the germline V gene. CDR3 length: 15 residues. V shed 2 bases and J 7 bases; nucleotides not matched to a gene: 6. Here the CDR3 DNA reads TGCGCCAGCAGCTTCGCACTAGCGGGGATAAATGAGCAGTTCTTC. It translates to CASSFALAGINEQFF.